This is a list of T cell receptor beta chains from one sample in a study of cytomegalovirus exposure and HLA in healthy donors. Profiled with immunoSEQ multiplex PCR; TCRdb holds only in-frame clones, not every one. This table lists approximately 140,000 clones. Sequences were obtained from PBMCs. The receptors come from a woman aged 50 to 60 in good health and CMV-seronegative. CDR3s include the opening cysteine and the closing phenylalanine or tryptophan. D genes are given only for firm matches.

TRBJ2-2,TRBV5-4,NA,TGTGCCAGCAGCTTGGTAGGGGGGGAGAACACCGGGGAGCTGTTTTTT,CASSLVGGENTGELFF
TRBJ1-1,TRBV5-8,NA,TGTGCCAGCAGCTTGGGGCTTCGGGGGGCGATCACTGAAGCTTTCTTT,CASSLGLRGAITEAFF
TRBJ2-7,TRBV7-2,NA,TGTGCCAGCAGCTTAACACAGGCAACCTACGAGCAGTACTTC,CASSLTQATYEQYF
TRBJ2-7,TRBV27,TRBD2,TGTGCCAGCAGTCCCTCGGCGGGAGGACTCTTAGAGCAGTACTTC,CASSPSAGGLLEQYF
TRBJ1-5,TRBV27,NA,TGTGCCAGCAGTCGCGGGGGGAGCAATCAGCCCCAGCATTTT,CASSRGGSNQPQHF
TRBJ2-7,TRBV14,TRBD2,TGTGCCAGCAGCCAAGGACAGCGGGAGCTCGACGAGCAGTACTTC,CASSQGQRELDEQYF
TRBJ1-1,TRBV7-8,TRBD1,TGTGCCAGCAGCCTTAACGTGGGACAGGGGAGAACTGAAGCTTTCTTT,CASSLNVGQGRTEAFF
TRBJ1-5,TRBV18,NA,TGTGCCAGCTCACTTCAGACGGGGGGTCCTAATCAGCCCCAGCATTTT,CASSLQTGGPNQPQHF
TRBJ1-2,TRBV5-1,TRBD1,TGCGCCAGCAGCCGGGACAGTTATGGCTACACCTTC,CASSRDSYGYTF
TRBJ1-2,TRBV4-1,NA,TGCGCCAGCAGCCCATTTTATGGGGGCGCGGGTTTCTATGGCTACACCTTC,CASSPFYGGAGFYGYTF
TRBJ2-5,TRBV7-9,NA,TGTGCCAGCAGGGAGCTAGGCACACAAGAGACCCAGTACTTC,CASRELGTQETQYF
TRBJ2-2,TRBV5-1,TRBD1,TGCGCCAGCAGCTTAGACAGGGCGAACACCGGGGAGCTGTTTTTT,CASSLDRANTGELFF
TRBJ2-3,TRBV6-4,TRBD2,TGTGCCAGCAGTGATACTAGCGGGGGTGGCACAGATACGCAGTATTTT,CASSDTSGGGTDTQYF
TRBJ1-5,TRBV19,TRBD1,TGTGCCAGTAGTATCCCGGACAGGGGGGGCAATCAGCCCCAGCATTTT,CASSIPDRGGNQPQHF
TRBJ2-3,TRBV4-2,TRBD2,TGTGCCAGCAGCCTCGAGCCCTGGACTAGCGGGGTTACAGATACGCAGTATTTT,CASSLEPWTSGVTDTQYF
TRBJ1-5,TRBV6-6,NA,TGTGCCAGCAGTGACCCAGGGGATGGCTATCAGCCCCAGCATTTT,CASSDPGDGYQPQHF
TRBJ1-5,TRBV28,NA,TGTGCCAGCAGTTTAATAGGGACAAGGATTCCCAATCAGCCCCAGCATTTT,CASSLIGTRIPNQPQHF
TRBJ1-5,TRBV5-1,NA,TGCGCCAGCAGCCATGGGGCAGCCAATCAGCCCCAGCATTTT,CASSHGAANQPQHF
TRBJ2-7,TRBV7-9,NA,TGTGCCAGCAGCTTATCAGGGCCTTTGGACGAGCAGTACTTC,CASSLSGPLDEQYF
TRBJ2-2,TRBV9,NA,TGTGCCAGCAGCACACCGACGGACTACCCGAACACCGGGGAGCTGTTTTTT,CASSTPTDYPNTGELFF
TRBJ1-2,TRBV27,NA,TGTGCCAGCAGTCCGGACATTCAAAATTACTATGGCTACACCTTC,CASSPDIQNYYGYTF
TRBJ2-7,TRBV2,TRBD2,TGTGCCAGCAGTGCAGGGAGGGAGTCCTACGAGCAGTACTTC,CASSAGRESYEQYF
TRBJ2-2,TRBV29-1,TRBD2,TGCAGCGGGGCGGGACTAGCGGGGGTTTACACCGGGGAGCTGTTTTTT,CSGAGLAGVYTGELFF
TRBJ2-5,TRBV18,NA,TGTGCCAGCTCAATTAGCGCCCAAGAGACCCAGTACTTC,CASSISAQETQYF
TRBJ2-7,TRBV7-7,NA,TGTGCTAGCAGCTCCCAGGGATTCCACGAGCAGTACTTC,CASSSQGFHEQYF
TRBJ1-3,TRBV28,TRBD1,TGTGCCAGCACTCCATTTGGGACAGGGCTTACTGGAAACACCATATATTTT,CASTPFGTGLTGNTIYF
TRBJ2-7,TRBV4-2,NA,TGTGCCAGCAGCCAAGCCCAAGGGGTATGGTCCTACGAGCAGTACTTC,CASSQAQGVWSYEQYF
TRBJ1-5,TRBV19,NA,TGTGCCAGTAGTACACAGGCGCGTCAGCCCCAGCATTTT,CASSTQARQPQHF
TRBJ2-1,TRBV7-6,TRBD2,TGTGCCAGCAGCAACCAAGCGGGAGGCCGGGGGGATGAGCAGTTCTTC,CASSNQAGGRGDEQFF
TRBJ1-5,TRBV2,NA,TGTGCCAGCAGTGAAGACAGCGGGGGTGATCAGCCCCAGCATTTT,CASSEDSGGDQPQHF
TRBJ2-5,TRBV19,NA,TGTGCCAGTAGCTGGACAAGCCAAGAGACCCAGTACTTC,CASSWTSQETQYF
TRBJ1-5,TRBV9,NA,TGTGCCAGCAGCGTCGGGAGCACCAATCAGCCCCAGCATTTT,CASSVGSTNQPQHF
TRBJ1-6,TRBV7-6,NA,TGTGCCAGCAGCTTAAGCGGGACATGGTCGGGGCCGAATGGGTCCCTCCACTTT,CASSLSGTWSGPNGSLHF
TRBJ1-1,TRBV9,NA,TGTGCCAGCAGCGTGGGGTCAGGGAGGCCTGTTAAAGCTTTCTTT,CASSVGSGRPVKAFF
TRBJ2-3,TRBV6-5,TRBD2,TGTGCCAGCAGTTACGCCGGGACTAGCCCAACAGATACGCAGTATTTT,CASSYAGTSPTDTQYF
TRBJ1-2,TRBV28,TRBD1,TGTGCCAGCCTCGTGACAGGGGCTCCAAACTATGGCTACACCTTC,CASLVTGAPNYGYTF